One T cell receptor beta chain is described in this entry. Its antigen is not known. This sample was taken from a study of T cell responses to AZD1222 COVID-19 vaccine. Assay: immunoSEQ multiplex PCR; the TCRdb copy retains only in-frame clones and omits some. The table records 130,000 or so clones, 80% to 90% of them present only once. The CDR3 is made up of 14 amino acids. Deletions cut 5 bases from V and 4 bases from J, with 15 bases between. CDR1 and CDR2 from the germline V gene are LNHDA and SQIVND (reference sequence). Study conclusions and caveats: Of the AZD1222 recipients, only 5 or 6 were seropositive at baseline. Clonal diversity was possibly underestimated, and the donors were mostly white British, with more females.

This sequence originates from an adult who received the AZD1222 COVID-19 vaccine. This chain connects TRBV19 to TRBJ2-7, with D tentatively TRBD1 (6 bases). The input for sequencing was peripheral blood, taken 28 days after the second AZD1222 dose. The CDR3, as DNA: TGTGCCAGTAGTCGTCCAGGGGTGGGGTACGAGCAGTACTTC. Protein product: CASSRPGVGYEQYF. The entire variable domain, with the rest obtained from reference TRBV19 and TRBJ2-7, is as follows: DGGITQSPKYLFRKEGQNVTLSCEQNLNHDAMYWYRQDPGQGLRLIYYSQIVNDFQKGDIAEGYSVSREKKESFPLTVTSAQKNPTAFYLCASSRPGVGYEQYFGPGTRLTVT.